Presented here are 18 T cell receptor beta chains from one specimen sequenced in a study of cytomegalovirus exposure and HLA in healthy donors. With 60 Vbeta and 13 Jbeta primers, the PCR was carried out. Data came from immunoSEQ multiplex PCR; TCRdb stores just in-frame clones and leaves some out. The table records about 65,000 clones, approximately 60% of them present only once. Sequences were obtained from PBMCs. The source is a man younger than 40 in good health and CMV-seronegative.

This clone has just one count. CDR3 in DNA: TGTGCCTGGAGGTTGCCGGGAGCTAACTATGGCTACACCTTC. It is translated as CAWRLPGANYGYTF. The chain joins TRBV30 to TRBJ1-2; D unresolved. The CDR3 runs to 14 residues. The V end was cut by 3 bases, the J end by 0 bases, with 11 bases between. Germline assignment: CDR1 GTSNPN and CDR2 SVGIG (reference sequence).

The chain couples TRBV7-8 to TRBJ1-2; the D gene is possibly TRBD1 (5 bases). V was shortened by 7 bases and J by 3 bases, with 15 bases between the two germline ends. Germline CDR1 SGHVS, CDR2 FQNEAQ. This CDR3 is built from 14 residues. The CDR3 loop is CASKNRTTDYGYTF. The CDR3 DNA sequence: TGTGCCAGCAAAAACAGGACGACGGACTATGGCTACACCTTC.

The chain combines TRBV6-5 with TRBJ1-6; TRBD1 matches at 7 bases. This CDR3 comprises 16 residues. Germline-derived CDR1 and CDR2 are MNHEY and SVGAGI. V shed 2 bases and J 5 bases; nucleotides not matched to a gene: 6. The chain's CDR3 is CASSYALRGNNSPLHF. The DNA of the CDR3 is TGTGCCAGCAGTTACGCCCTCAGGGGGAATAATTCACCCCTCCACTTT.

This chain joins TRBV5-4 and TRBJ1-1; no firm D call. Germline V gene data show CDR1 as SGHNT and CDR2 as YYREEE (reference sequence). This CDR3 has 14 amino acids. The V and J ends lost 2 bases and 0 bases respectively, with 8 bases between them. CDR3 DNA: TGTGCCAGCAGCTTTGGGGAGGTGAACACTGAAGCTTTCTTT. This codes for CASSFGEVNTEAFF.

This clone was seen only once. The chain uses TRBV9 and TRBJ2-7; 10 nucleotides line up with TRBD1. The CDR3 is made up of 13 amino acids. V was clipped by 5 bases and J by 7 bases; unmatched bases: 6. The germline V gene encodes CDR1 SGDLS and CDR2 YYNGEE. CDR3: CASSRQGAEEQYF. The CDR3 DNA reads TGTGCCAGCAGTCGACAGGGGGCGGAGGAGCAGTACTTC.

The V gene is TRBV7-9, the J gene TRBJ2-5, with TRBD1 identical over 7 bases. The trim removed 3 bases at V and 0 bases at J, leaving 4 bases unmatched. Germline loops: CDR1 SEHNR, CDR2 FQNEAQ (reference sequence). The CDR3 has 15 residues. The CDR3 DNA follows: TGTGCCAGCAGCTTCGGGACAGTGTACCAAGAGACCCAGTACTTC. This gives the protein CASSFGTVYQETQYF. The whole variable domain, filled in from reference TRBV7-9 and TRBJ2-5, reads DTGVSQNPRHKITKRGQNVTFRCDPISEHNRLYWYRQTLGQGPEFLTYFQNEAQLEKSRLLSDRFSAERPKGSFSTLEIQRTEQGDSAMYLCASSFGTVYQETQYFGPGTRLLVL.

The chain joins TRBV6-5 to TRBJ1-5; maybe TRBD1 (5 bases). Trimming shortened V by 0 bases and J by 6 bases, and 9 bases separated the two germline ends. The CDR3 length is 14 residues. Germline lookup yields CDR1 MNHEY and CDR2 SVGAGI. The CDR3 DNA reads TGTGCCAGCAGTTACTCAGGGGATCGTCAGCCCCAGCATTTT. Protein sequence: CASSYSGDRQPQHF.

This chain joins TRBV5-6 and TRBJ2-1; TRBD2 agrees at 9 bases. Losses at the gene ends were 0 bases for V and 6 bases for J; bases not matched to a gene: 7. The germline gives CDR1 SGHDT, CDR2 YYEEEE. There are 16 residues in the CDR3. The CDR3 sequence: CASSLGAGGRFNEQFF. The CDR3, as DNA: TGTGCCAGCAGCTTGGGAGCGGGGGGCCGATTCAATGAGCAGTTCTTC.

The V and J genes are TRBV29-1 and TRBJ1-1; possible D gene TRBD1, 6 bases. Per the germline V gene, CDR1 is SQVTM and CDR2 is ANQGSEA. The CDR3 runs to 12 residues. V was shortened by 6 bases and J by 0 bases, with 8 bases between the two germline ends. CDR3 DNA: TGCAGCGTCAGGGGTCTGAACACTGAAGCTTTCTTT. This translates into CSVRGLNTEAFF. The full variable domain, completed using reference TRBV29-1 and TRBJ1-1, is SAVISQKPSRDICQRGTSLTIQCQVDSQVTMMFWYRQQPGQSLTLIATANQGSEATYESGFVIDKFPISRPNLTFSTLTVSNMSPEDSSIYLCSVRGLNTEAFFGQGTRLTVV.

V is TRBV5-7 and J is TRBJ2-5; TRBD2 might be the D (6 bases). TRBV5-7 falls under the ORF class, with uncertain function. The CDR3 covers 13 residues. Trimming pared 4 bases from V and 2 bases from J, leaving 9 bases between. CDR3 amino acids: CASSPGTQETQYF. CDR3 bases: TGTGCCAGCAGCCCCGGGACTCAAGAGACCCAGTACTTC.

This clone was seen a few times. V and J are TRBV7-8 and TRBJ2-7; 9 bases are a match to TRBD1. V lost 5 bases, J lost 2 bases, and 4 bases stayed unmatched. CDR3 length: 14 amino acids. Germline CDR1 reads SGHVS; CDR2 reads FQNEAQ. The CDR3 DNA is TGTGCCAGCAGCGTGGGGACAGGGCCCTACGAGCAGTACTTC. Translation gives CASSVGTGPYEQYF.

This chain connects TRBV29-1 to TRBJ1-2, with 10 bases aligning to TRBD1. In germline, CDR1 is SQVTM, CDR2 ANQGSEA. The ends lost 6 bases at V and 1 base at J; junction bases unmatched: 2. This CDR3 is built from 13 residues. CDR3 nucleotide sequence: TGCAGCGTGAGGACAGGGGGTAACTATGGCTACACCTTC. Protein product: CSVRTGGNYGYTF.

The rearrangement joins TRBV15 to TRBJ1-3; no clear D gene. CDR1 and CDR2 (germline): LNHNV, YYDKDF (reference sequence). This CDR3 spans 14 amino acids. Trimming took off 1 base at V and 0 bases at J, with 4 bases between the two ends. Here the CDR3 DNA reads TGTGCCACCAGCAGAGTAGACTCTGGAAACACCATATATTTT. It yields the protein CATSRVDSGNTIYF. Full variable domain (outside the CDR3, taken from reference TRBV15 and TRBJ1-3): DAMVIQNPRYQVTQFGKPVTLSCSQTLNHNVMYWYQQKSSQAPKLLFHYYDKDFNNEADTPDNFQSRRPNTSFCFLDIRSPGLGDTAMYLCATSRVDSGNTIYFGEGSWLTVV.

The chain is built from TRBV29-1 and TRBJ1-2; maybe TRBD1 (5 bases). Trimming removed 5 bases at V and 8 bases at J, with 15 bases between. Germline lookup yields CDR1 SQVTM and CDR2 ANQGSEA. This CDR3 has 12 residues. CDR3 residues: CSVLHGTSGYTF. CDR3 coding DNA: TGCAGCGTTTTACATGGGACTTCCGGCTACACCTTC.

This clone appeared a single time. The V gene is TRBV30, the J gene TRBJ1-1; D unclear. Germline assignment: CDR1 GTSNPN and CDR2 SVGIG (reference sequence). The CDR3 runs to 14 residues. The V end lost 3 bases, the J end lost 3 bases, and 14 bases lay between the germline ends. The DNA for the CDR3 is TGTGCCTGGAGGGGGAGCGGTACGTACACTGAAGCTTTCTTT. As protein: CAWRGSGTYTEAFF.

V usage is TRBV18 and J usage is TRBJ1-5; a possible D gene is TRBD1 (6 bases). The CDR3 totals 16 residues. Trimming removed 3 bases from V and 4 bases from J, with 16 bases in between. Germline V gene lookup returns CDR1 KGHSH and CDR2 LQKENI. The CDR3 DNA reads as TGTGCCAGCTCACCTATAGGACAGAATGGGAATCAGCCCCAGCATTTT. This encodes CASSPIGQNGNQPQHF.

The V call is TRBV7-9, the J call TRBJ1-4; TRBD1 might be the D (6 bases). The CDR3 runs to 14 residues. Per the germline V gene, CDR1 is SEHNR and CDR2 is FQNEAQ (reference sequence). The V end was cut by 4 bases, the J end by 4 bases, with 10 bases between. Here the CDR3 reads CASSYRVNNEKLFF. As DNA, the CDR3 is TGTGCCAGCAGCTACAGGGTCAATAATGAAAAACTGTTTTTT.

This chain uses TRBV5-1 with TRBJ1-1; tentative D call: TRBD1 (6 bases). There are 14 residues in the CDR3. Trimming removed 5 bases from V and 7 bases from J, with 18 bases in between. From germline, CDR1 is SGHRS and CDR2 YFSETQ. CDR3: CASRPGTTGIEAFF. CDR3 DNA sequence: TGCGCCAGCAGACCCGGCACCACAGGGATTGAAGCTTTCTTT.